Given below is one T cell receptor beta chain in context. These data come from a study of blood T cell repertoires in COVID-19. Clones were read by immunoSEQ multiplex PCR, and TCRdb kept only the in-frame ones, dropping some. Found here are more than 150,000 clones, about 85% of them singletons; the top ten hold about 2.5%. Trimming removed 3 bases at V and 4 bases at J, with 11 bases between. Germline CDR1 and CDR2: SGDLS and YYNGEE. The length of the CDR3 is 14 residues. The V and J genes are TRBV9 and TRBJ1-3; possible D gene TRBD1, 6 bases. The receptor was isolated from a woman aged 70 to 79 with acute or convalescent COVID-19. Sequenced input: peripheral blood. The CDR3, as DNA: TGTGCCAGCAGCGCTACAGGGTCCGGAAACACCATATATTTT. It codes for CASSATGSGNTIYF.